The rows below give T cell receptor beta chains drawn from one sample of a study of blood T cell repertoires in COVID-19. Sequencing was performed with immunoSEQ multiplex PCR; in TCRdb, only in-frame clones are kept and a portion is missing. The table has fewer than 100,000 clones, 86% seen once. Sequenced input: peripheral blood. These receptor sequences come from a man aged 50 or older with acute or convalescent COVID-19. The CDR3 runs from the conserved cysteine through the conserved F or W. D genes are given only for firm matches. Not all rows give a size; the values are once, few, many and, for expanded clones, a class.

NA	NA	TRBJ2-1	TRBV30	14	CAWSLLVGDNEQFF	TGTGCCTGGAGTTTACTAGTTGGGGACAATGAGCAGTTCTTC
NA	NA	TRBJ2-7	TRBV11-2	15	CASSLERGSSYEQYF	TGTGCCAGCAGCTTAGAACGGGGGAGCTCCTACGAGCAGTACTTC
NA	NA	TRBJ1-2	TRBV7-9	14	CASSLVLGAQGYTF	TGTGCCAGCAGCTTAGTACTGGGGGCGCAGGGCTACACCTTC
NA	TRBD1	TRBJ1-2	TRBV6-5	12	CASHRGWDGYTF	TGTGCCAGCCACAGGGGCTGGGATGGCTACACCTTC
NA	NA	TRBJ1-5	TRBV5-6	18	CASSQLKYNSAYNQPQHF	TGTGCCAGCAGCCAGCTTAAGTATAACAGTGCGTACAATCAGCCCCAGCATTTT
once	NA	TRBJ1-1	TRBV19	13	CASSIRVNTEAFF	TGTGCCAGTAGTATTCGCGTGAACACTGAAGCTTTCTTT
NA	NA	TRBJ1-2	TRBV12-5	16	CASGLVVGREADGYTF	TGTGCTAGTGGTTTGGTAGTGGGCAGGGAGGCGGATGGCTACACCTTC
few	NA	TRBJ1-2	TRBV30	14	CAWSVIWGDYGYTF	TGTGCCTGGAGTGTCATTTGGGGGGACTATGGCTACACCTTC
once	TRBD2	TRBJ2-3	TRBV15	14	CATGHGRTTDTQYF	TGTGCCACCGGACACGGGAGGACCACAGATACGCAGTATTTT
once	TRBD1	TRBJ1-3	TRBV19	14	CASVDRSSGNTIYF	TGTGCCAGTGTGGACAGGAGCTCTGGAAACACCATATATTTT
NA	NA	TRBJ2-3	TRBV27	14	CASSGGLVTDTQYF	TGTGCCAGCAGTGGAGGGCTAGTCACAGATACGCAGTATTTT
NA	NA	TRBJ2-5	TRBV4-2	16	CASSQDTRETIETQYF	TGTGCCAGCAGCCAAGATACCCGGGAGACCATAGAGACCCAGTACTTC
NA	NA	TRBJ2-7	TRBV4-1	15	CASSQFFQSIYEQYF	TGCGCCAGCAGCCAATTTTTCCAGTCCATCTACGAGCAGTACTTC
once	NA	TRBJ1-1	TRBV7-6	14	CASSPREINTEAFF	TGTGCCAGCAGCCCACGTGAGATCAACACTGAAGCTTTCTTT
once	TRBD1	TRBJ2-2	TRBV5-4	16	CASSQKNRGATGELFF	TGTGCCAGCAGCCAGAAAAACAGGGGGGCGACCGGGGAGCTGTTTTTT
NA	TRBD1	TRBJ2-7	TRBV18	14	CASSPQRGRDEQYF	TGTGCCAGCTCACCACAGAGGGGGCGCGACGAGCAGTACTTC
NA	TRBD2	TRBJ2-1	TRBV2	14	CASRGTSGSHEQFF	TGTGCCAGCAGGGGGACTAGCGGGAGTCATGAGCAGTTCTTC
NA	NA	TRBJ1-4	TRBV2	14	CASRRTAFNEKLFF	TGTGCCAGCAGACGGACAGCCTTTAATGAAAAACTGTTTTTT
NA	NA	TRBJ2-3	TRBV6-5	15	CASRLALAYTDTQYF	TGTGCCAGCAGGCTAGCGCTGGCGTACACAGATACGCAGTATTTT
few	NA	TRBJ2-5	TRBV3-1/TRBV3-2	13	CASSLQIQETQYF	TGTGCCAGCAGCCTACAGATTCAAGAGACCCAGTACTTC
NA	TRBD2	TRBJ2-7	TRBV19	14	CASSIVAGGGEQYF	TGTGCCAGTAGTATTGTAGCGGGAGGAGGAGAGCAGTACTTC
NA	NA	TRBJ1-1	TRBV19	13	CASTRKMNTEAFF	TGTGCCAGTACTAGAAAGATGAACACTGAAGCTTTCTTT
NA	NA	TRBJ2-7	TRBV4-2	16	CASSQISSNYDGEQYF	TGTGCCAGCAGCCAAATTTCTAGCAACTACGACGGCGAGCAGTACTTC
NA	TRBD2	TRBJ2-1	TRBV3-1/TRBV3-2	16	CASSQGLAGGGNEQFF	TGTGCCAGCAGCCAAGGACTAGCGGGAGGGGGAAATGAGCAGTTCTTC